The 21 T cell receptor beta chains in this list originate from one sample, sequenced in a study of cytomegalovirus exposure and HLA in healthy donors. Primers included in the PCR were 60 Vbeta and 13 Jbeta primers. Only in-frame clones appear in the TCRdb table, and some are missing; sequencing was by immunoSEQ multiplex PCR. Here the sample table reports 150,000 to 200,000 clones. The sample taken for sequencing was PBMCs. These receptors were taken from a boy under 18 in good health and CMV-seronegative.

This chain's CDR3 is CASSSEGVTSTDTQYF. The CDR3 bases are TGCGCCAGCAGCTCCGAAGGGGTCACTAGCACAGATACGCAGTATTTT. The chain joins TRBV5-1 to TRBJ2-3, with D perhaps TRBD1 (5 bases). Trimming left V 3 bases short and J 0 bases short, with 14 bases between. Germline V gene data show CDR1 as SGHRS and CDR2 as YFSETQ. There are 16 residues in the CDR3.

The CDR3: CASSIGQGYGYTF. CDR3 in DNA: TGTGCCAGTAGTATAGGACAGGGGTATGGCTACACCTTC. This chain uses TRBV19 with TRBJ1-2; TRBD1 agrees at 8 bases. The CDR3 totals 13 residues. Germline V CDR1 and CDR2: LNHDA, SQIVND (reference sequence). V lost 1 base to trimming and J lost 5 bases; unmatched junction nucleotides: 0. Combining the CDR3 with reference TRBV19 and TRBJ1-2 gives the whole variable domain DGGITQSPKYLFRKEGQNVTLSCEQNLNHDAMYWYRQDPGQGLRLIYYSQIVNDFQKGDIAEGYSVSREKKESFPLTVTSAQKNPTAFYLCASSIGQGYGYTFGSGTRLTVV.

The V and J genes are TRBV19 and TRBJ1-1; tentative D call: TRBD1 (5 bases). From germline, CDR1 is LNHDA and CDR2 SQIVND (reference sequence). The ends were cut back, 7 bases at V and 5 bases at J, with 17 bases in the middle. There are 14 residues in the CDR3. CDR3 sequence reads: CASTVPGMRTEAFF. CDR3 nucleotide sequence: TGTGCCAGTACTGTTCCAGGGATGAGGACTGAAGCTTTCTTT.

In DNA, the CDR3 is TGTGCCAGCAGGGCGCCTGGGGGGTCCTACGAGCAGTACTTC. Amino acid sequence: CASRAPGGSYEQYF. The chain joins TRBV28 to TRBJ2-7, with TRBD2 as a possible D gene (6 bases). The CDR3 is 14 residues long. Germline values: CDR1 MDHEN, CDR2 SYDVKM. V was clipped by 6 bases and J by 1 base, with 13 bases between them.

As concerns this clone: In the same sample, other DNA sequences code for this CDR3. This chain uses TRBV7-3 with TRBJ2-5; a weak D match, TRBD2 (6 bases). CDR3 length equals 13 residues. The germline V gene has CDR1 SGHTA and CDR2 FQGTGA. V lost 5 bases and J 4 bases, leaving 11 bases between the germline ends. The CDR3 DNA sequence: TGTGCCAGCAGCCCTGGAGGGTCAGAGACCCAGTACTTC. It is translated as CASSPGGSETQYF.

The CDR3: CASSHPDRGITEAFF. Written as DNA, the CDR3 is TGTGCCAGCAGCCATCCGGACAGGGGGATCACTGAAGCTTTCTTT. The rearrangement uses TRBV11-2 and TRBJ1-1; 10 positions match TRBD1. The CDR3 is 15 amino acids. The ends lost 5 bases at V and 4 bases at J; junction bases unmatched: 7. Germline V gene sequence: CDR1 SGHAT, CDR2 FQNNGV.

The chain is built from TRBV4-1 and TRBJ2-7, with D possibly being TRBD2 (5 bases). Germline CDR1 is MGHRA and CDR2 is YSYEKL. The CDR3 extends over 14 amino acids. V lost 4 bases and J 2 bases, leaving 12 bases between the germline ends. Written as DNA, the CDR3 is TGCGCCAGCAGCCCTCCGCACGGGACCTACGAGCAGTACTTC. Translating gives CASSPPHGTYEQYF.

The rearrangement joins TRBV6-1 to TRBJ1-1, with TRBD1 matching 7 bases. The CDR3 runs to 14 residues. The junction had 7 bases not matched to a gene; V was cut back by 4 bases and J by 5 bases. CDR1 and CDR2 (germline): MNHNS, SASEGT. The CDR3 nucleotides are TGTGCCAGCAGTGTTGACAGGGTAGGAACTGAAGCTTTCTTT. As protein: CASSVDRVGTEAFF.

This sequence joins TRBV7-9 and TRBJ2-3, with D hard to call. The length of the CDR3 is 16 residues. Germline V gene lookup returns CDR1 SEHNR and CDR2 FQNEAQ (reference sequence). Trimming took 1 base from V and 2 from J, leaving 13 bases between them. CDR3 amino acids: CASSLDLGGNTDTQYF. CDR3 sequence (DNA): TGTGCCAGCAGCTTAGACCTAGGTGGTAACACAGATACGCAGTATTTT.

This sequence joins TRBV27 and TRBJ1-6; weak D call: TRBD1 (5 bases). Germline CDR1 MNHEY, CDR2 SMNVEV (reference sequence). The CDR3 loop spans 14 amino acids. With 4 bases removed from V and 5 bases from J, the gap between germline ends came to 9 bases. The CDR3 nucleotides are TGTGCCAGCAGTTCCCCGACAGATAATTCACCCCTCCACTTT. Protein sequence: CASSSPTDNSPLHF.

The chain employs TRBV5-1 and TRBJ2-2; D is undetermined. There are 13 residues in the CDR3. With 3 bases removed from V and 4 bases from J, the gap between germline ends came to 7 bases. Germline CDR1 is SGHRS and CDR2 is YFSETQ. This CDR3 is CASSSTPTGELFF. CDR3 DNA sequence: TGCGCCAGCAGCTCCACACCCACCGGGGAGCTGTTTTTT.

The rearrangement joins TRBV30 to TRBJ1-2; no clear D. Trimming left V 0 bases short and J 6 bases short, with 5 bases between. CDR1 is GTSNPN, CDR2 SVGIG, per germline (reference sequence). This CDR3 is built from 11 residues. CDR3 nucleotides: TGTGCCTGGAGTGTACTCCATGGCTACACCTTC. This translates into CAWSVLHGYTF.

The J gene is TRBJ1-5, the V gene TRBV27; 7 bases match TRBD1. With V trimmed by 4 bases and J by 4 bases, 4 bases remained unmatched. CDR1 and CDR2 from the germline V gene are MNHEY and SMNVEV (reference sequence). CDR3 length: 14 amino acids. The CDR3 reads CASSWRQGNQPQHF. The DNA for the CDR3 is TGTGCCAGCAGTTGGAGACAGGGTAATCAGCCCCAGCATTTT.

This chain links TRBV5-6 with TRBJ1-6; D uncertain. This CDR3 region has 14 residues. The germline CDR1 and CDR2 sequences are SGHDT and YYEEEE. The V and J ends lost 2 bases and 6 bases respectively, with 9 bases between them. CDR3 DNA sequence: TGTGCCAGCAGCTTACGAGATATTAATTCACCCCTCCACTTT. Amino acids: CASSLRDINSPLHF.

The genes are TRBV9 and TRBJ1-2; 10 bases agree with TRBD1. The CDR3 consists of 15 residues. The V and J ends lost 3 bases and 3 bases, in that order; junction bases with no gene match: 5. Germline CDR1 reads SGDLS; CDR2 reads YYNGEE. CDR3 nucleotides: TGTGCCAGCAGCGGATTGGACAGGGGGTACTATGGCTACACCTTC. It specifies CASSGLDRGYYGYTF.

To note about this clone: Because it lacks the conserved phenylalanine or tryptophan at the end, this CDR3 is likely a read error. The DNA is omitted, as the CDR3 cannot be located on it reliably, and the CDR3 follows TCRdb's listing. The chain employs TRBV7-9 and TRBJ1-1. The CDR3 length is 9 residues, termini included. Germline assignment: CDR1 SEHNR and CDR2 FQNEAQ (reference sequence). Here the CDR3 reads CASSFPGIT.

The chain has TRBV30 and TRBJ2-3, with D perhaps matching TRBD2 (6 bases). The germline V and J ends were trimmed by 5 bases and 1 base, with 13 bases remaining between them. The CDR3 sequence is 14 residues long. Germline lookup yields CDR1 GTSNPN and CDR2 SVGIG (reference sequence). DNA of the CDR3: TGTGCCTGGTCGGGGGTGGCGGGCACAGATACGCAGTATTTT. It translates to CAWSGVAGTDTQYF.

The rearrangement links TRBV7-6 to TRBJ2-7, with 7 bases that match TRBD1. The V gene's germline CDR1 is SGHVS and CDR2 FNYEAQ. With V trimmed by 4 bases and J by 7 bases, 13 bases remained unmatched. This CDR3 spans 15 amino acids. The CDR3 spells CASSSHRGKRGEQYF. The CDR3 nucleotides are TGTGCCAGCAGCTCCCACAGGGGTAAGAGGGGGGAGCAGTACTTC.

The chain links TRBV7-6 to TRBJ1-6; a possible D gene is TRBD1 (5 bases). Trimming left V 5 bases short and J 7 bases short, with 12 bases between. This CDR3 has 14 amino acids. CDR1 and CDR2 (germline): SGHVS, FNYEAQ. In DNA, the CDR3 is TGTGCCAGCAGCGTCAGTGGGGGGAATTCACCCCTCCACTTT. Translated, it gives CASSVSGGNSPLHF.

The chain combines TRBV2 with TRBJ2-3; D call uncertain. The CDR3 extends over 14 amino acids. The V end was cut by 4 bases, the J end by 5 bases, with 13 bases between. Per germline, CDR1 SNHLY and CDR2 FYNNEI. The CDR3 loop reads CASSGRAGVDTQYF. In nucleotides, the CDR3 is TGTGCCAGCAGTGGACGCGCAGGCGTAGATACGCAGTATTTT.

This chain connects TRBV5-1 to TRBJ2-7; D is possibly TRBD2 (5 bases). Trimming took off 0 bases at V and 0 bases at J, with 16 bases between the two ends. The CDR3 is made up of 17 amino acids. From germline, CDR1 is SGHRS and CDR2 YFSETQ. CDR3 loop: CASSLASGKSVSYEQYF. The CDR3 bases are TGCGCCAGCAGCTTGGCATCCGGGAAGTCGGTCTCCTACGAGCAGTACTTC.